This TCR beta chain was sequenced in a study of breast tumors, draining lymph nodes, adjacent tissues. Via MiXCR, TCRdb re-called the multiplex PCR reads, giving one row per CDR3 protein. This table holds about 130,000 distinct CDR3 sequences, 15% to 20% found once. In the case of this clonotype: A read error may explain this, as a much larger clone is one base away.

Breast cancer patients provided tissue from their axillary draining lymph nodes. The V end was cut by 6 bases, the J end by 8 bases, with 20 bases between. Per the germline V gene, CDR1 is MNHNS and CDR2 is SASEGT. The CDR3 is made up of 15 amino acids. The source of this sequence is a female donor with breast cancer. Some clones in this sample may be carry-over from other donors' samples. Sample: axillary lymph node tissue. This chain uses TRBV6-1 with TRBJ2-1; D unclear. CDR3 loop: CASSRTTIPVDEQFF. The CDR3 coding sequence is TGTGCCAGCAGCAGGACCACTATACCCGTCGATGAGCAGTTCTTC.